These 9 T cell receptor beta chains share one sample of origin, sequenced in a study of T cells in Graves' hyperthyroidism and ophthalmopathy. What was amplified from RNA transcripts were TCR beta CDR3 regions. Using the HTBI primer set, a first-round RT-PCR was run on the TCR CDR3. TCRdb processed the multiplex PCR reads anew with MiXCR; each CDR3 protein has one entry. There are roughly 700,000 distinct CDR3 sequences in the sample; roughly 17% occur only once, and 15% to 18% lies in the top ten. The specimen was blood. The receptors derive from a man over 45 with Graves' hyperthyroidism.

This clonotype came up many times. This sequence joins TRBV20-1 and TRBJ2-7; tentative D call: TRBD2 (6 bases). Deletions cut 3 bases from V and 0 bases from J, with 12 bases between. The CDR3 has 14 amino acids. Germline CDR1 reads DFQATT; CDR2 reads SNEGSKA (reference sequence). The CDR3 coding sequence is TGCAGTGCTAGTTATCCTAGCGTCTCCTACGAGCAGTACTTC. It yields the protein CSASYPSVSYEQYF.

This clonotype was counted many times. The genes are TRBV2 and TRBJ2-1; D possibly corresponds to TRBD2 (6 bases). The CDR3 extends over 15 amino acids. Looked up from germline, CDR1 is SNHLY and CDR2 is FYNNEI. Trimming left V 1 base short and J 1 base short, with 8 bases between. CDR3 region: CASSEGTISYNEQFF. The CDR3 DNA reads TGTGCCAGCAGTGAAGGGACTATTTCCTACAATGAGCAGTTCTTC.

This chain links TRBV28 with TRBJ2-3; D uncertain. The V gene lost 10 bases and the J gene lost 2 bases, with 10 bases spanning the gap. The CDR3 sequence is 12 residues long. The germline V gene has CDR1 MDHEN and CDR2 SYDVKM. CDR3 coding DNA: TGTGCCACCCGGATAACCACAGATACGCAGTATTTT. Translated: CATRITTDTQYF.

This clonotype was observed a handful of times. This CDR3 is CAWSVQGAGNTIYF. The CDR3 coding sequence is TGTGCCTGGAGTGTACAGGGGGCTGGAAACACCATATATTTT. The chain joins TRBV30 to TRBJ1-3, with 8 positions matching TRBD1. Germline V gene lookup returns CDR1 GTSNPN and CDR2 SVGIG (reference sequence). The trim removed 0 bases at V and 2 bases at J, leaving 0 bases unmatched. This CDR3 contains 14 residues.

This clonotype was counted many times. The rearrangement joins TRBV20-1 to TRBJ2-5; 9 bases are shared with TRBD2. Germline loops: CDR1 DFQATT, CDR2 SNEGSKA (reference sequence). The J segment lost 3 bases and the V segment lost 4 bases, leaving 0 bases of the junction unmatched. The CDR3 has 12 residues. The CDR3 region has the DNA TGCAGTGCTACTAGCGGGAAAGAGACCCAGTACTTC. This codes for CSATSGKETQYF.

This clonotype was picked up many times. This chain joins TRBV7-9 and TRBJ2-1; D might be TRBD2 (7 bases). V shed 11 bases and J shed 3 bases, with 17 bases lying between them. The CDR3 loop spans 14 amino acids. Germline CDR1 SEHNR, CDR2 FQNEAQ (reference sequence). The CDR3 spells CAGGGEGIYNEQFF. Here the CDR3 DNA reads TGTGCCGGGGGGGGCGAGGGGATCTACAATGAGCAGTTCTTC. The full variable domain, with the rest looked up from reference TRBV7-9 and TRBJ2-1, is DTGVSQNPRHKITKRGQNVTFRCDPISEHNRLYWYRQTLGQGPEFLTYFQNEAQLEKSRLLSDRFSAERPKGSFSTLEIQRTEQGDSAMYLCAGGGEGIYNEQFFGPGTRLTVL.

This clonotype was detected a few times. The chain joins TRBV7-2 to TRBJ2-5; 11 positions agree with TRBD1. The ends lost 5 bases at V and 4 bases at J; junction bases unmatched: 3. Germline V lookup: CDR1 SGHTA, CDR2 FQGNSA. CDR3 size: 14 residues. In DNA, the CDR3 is TGTGCCAGCAGCATGGACAGGGGGCTAGAGACCCAGTACTTC. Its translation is CASSMDRGLETQYF.

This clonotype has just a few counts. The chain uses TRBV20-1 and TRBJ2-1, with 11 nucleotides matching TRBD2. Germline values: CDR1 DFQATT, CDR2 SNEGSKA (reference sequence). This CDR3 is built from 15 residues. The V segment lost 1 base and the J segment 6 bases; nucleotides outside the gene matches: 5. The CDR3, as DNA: TGCAGTGCTAGAGGATTAGCGGGAGGGACCAATGAGCAGTTCTTC. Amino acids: CSARGLAGGTNEQFF.

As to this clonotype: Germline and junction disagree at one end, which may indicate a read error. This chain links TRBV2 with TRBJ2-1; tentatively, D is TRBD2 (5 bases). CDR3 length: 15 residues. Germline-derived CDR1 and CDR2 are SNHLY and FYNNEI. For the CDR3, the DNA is TGTGCCAGCATTAGCGCCAGTACTGCCTACTATGAGCAGATCTTC. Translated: CASISASTAYYEQIF.